Sequencing of this TCR beta chain was carried out in a study of blood T cells in healthy people across ages. With regard to this clonotype: Its cognate antigen is unknown.

Study results and caveats: It was held that the diversity estimates obtained from one million T cells were underestimates. Leaving the PBMCs unsorted stopped any conclusive comparison of naive versus antigen-experienced cells.

Using a J-beta primer mix together with a sample-barcoded 5' primer, a second PCR was run for roughly 7 to 11 cycles. TCRdb redid the calling of the 5' RACE reads with MiXCR, one entry per CDR3 protein. The data contain about 1,400,000 distinct CDR3 sequences, almost 60% of them singletons. Germline V gives CDR1 MNHNY, CDR2 SVGAGI (reference sequence). V lost 6 bases to trimming and J lost 3 bases, with 11 bases between them. The length of the CDR3 is 13 residues. Sequenced input: blood. The clonotype originates from a man aged 18 to 30 in good health. The chain is built from TRBV6-6 and TRBJ1-2; D is perhaps TRBD1 (6 bases). CDR3 in DNA: TGTGCCAGCAGCGCAGGGGAATACTATGGCTACACCTTC. Its translation: CASSAGEYYGYTF.